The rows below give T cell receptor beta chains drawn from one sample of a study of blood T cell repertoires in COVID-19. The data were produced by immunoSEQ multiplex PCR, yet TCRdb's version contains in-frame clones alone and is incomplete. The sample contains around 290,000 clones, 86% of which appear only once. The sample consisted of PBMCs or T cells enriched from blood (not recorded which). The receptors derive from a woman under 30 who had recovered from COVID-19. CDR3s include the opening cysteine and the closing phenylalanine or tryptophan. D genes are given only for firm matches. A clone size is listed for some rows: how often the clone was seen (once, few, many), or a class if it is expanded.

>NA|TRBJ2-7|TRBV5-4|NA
CASSLEGSGSYEQYF
TGTGCCAGCAGCTTGGAGGGTAGCGGATCCTACGAGCAGTACTTC
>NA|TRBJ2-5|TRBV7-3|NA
CASSPSPGVGGTQYF
TGTGCCAGCAGCCCCAGTCCGGGAGTTGGAGGGACCCAGTACTTC
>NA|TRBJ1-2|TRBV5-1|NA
CASSLQYGTGDNGYTF
TGCGCCAGCAGCTTGCAATATGGGACGGGAGATAATGGCTACACCTTC
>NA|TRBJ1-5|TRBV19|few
CASNQGIGNQPQHF
TGTGCCAGTAATCAGGGGATAGGCAATCAGCCCCAGCATTTT
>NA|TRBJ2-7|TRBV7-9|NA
CASSLLTYEQYF
TGTGCCAGCAGCTTACTAACCTACGAGCAGTACTTC
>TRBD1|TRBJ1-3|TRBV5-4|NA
CASSWTGGNTIYF
TGTGCCAGCAGCTGGACAGGAGGAAACACCATATATTTT
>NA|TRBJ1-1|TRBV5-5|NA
CASSPRDKATEAFF
TGTGCCAGCAGCCCGAGGGACAAGGCCACTGAAGCTTTCTTT
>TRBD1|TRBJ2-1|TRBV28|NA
CASSSLQGAYNEQFF
TGTGCCAGCAGTTCCCTCCAGGGGGCCTACAATGAGCAGTTCTTC
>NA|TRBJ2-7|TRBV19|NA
CASSNTPVSMYEQYF
TGTGCCAGTAGTAACACGCCAGTGTCCATGTACGAGCAGTACTTC
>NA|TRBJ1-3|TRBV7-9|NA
CASSLNPQGGNTIYF
TGTGCCAGCAGCTTAAATCCTCAGGGAGGAAACACCATATATTTT
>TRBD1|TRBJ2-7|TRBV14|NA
CASSQERDRGYEQYF
TGTGCCAGCAGCCAAGAGCGGGACAGGGGCTACGAGCAGTACTTC
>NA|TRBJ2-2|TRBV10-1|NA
CASSEFIGELFF
TGCGCCAGCAGTGAGTTCATCGGGGAGCTGTTTTTT
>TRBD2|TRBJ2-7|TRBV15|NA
CATSSWSGSSYEQYF
TGTGCCACCAGCAGCTGGAGCGGGAGCTCCTACGAGCAGTACTTC
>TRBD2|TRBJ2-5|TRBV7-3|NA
CASSSGTSPETQYF
TGTGCCAGCAGCTCGGGGACTAGTCCGGAGACCCAGTACTTC
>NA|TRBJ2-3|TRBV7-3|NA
CASSFVGDSDTQYF
TGTGCCAGCAGCTTCGTCGGAGATTCAGATACGCAGTATTTT
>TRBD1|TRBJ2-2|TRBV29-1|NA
CSGGETGAGELFF
TGCAGCGGCGGCGAAACAGGGGCCGGGGAGCTGTTTTTT
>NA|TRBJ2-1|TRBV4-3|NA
CASSQEFQSGGEQFF
TGCGCCAGCAGCCAAGAATTTCAGTCCGGGGGTGAGCAGTTCTTC
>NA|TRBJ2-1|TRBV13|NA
CASSLSGGIGNEQFF
TGTGCCAGCAGCTTATCCGGAGGTATAGGCAATGAGCAGTTCTTC
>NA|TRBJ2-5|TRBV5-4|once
CASSRAGYQETQYF
TGTGCCAGCAGCCGGGCAGGGTACCAAGAGACCCAGTACTTC
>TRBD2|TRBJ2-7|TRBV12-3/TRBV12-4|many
CASTAGEAYEQYF
TGTGCCAGCACCGCGGGGGAGGCCTACGAGCAGTACTTC
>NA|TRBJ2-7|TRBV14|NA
CASSQASGGFYEQYF
TGTGCCAGCAGCCAAGCATCAGGGGGGTTCTACGAGCAGTACTTC
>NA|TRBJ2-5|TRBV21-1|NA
CASSKGGDPEVETQYF
TGTGCCAGCAGCAAAGGGGGGGACCCCGAGGTAGAGACCCAGTACTTC
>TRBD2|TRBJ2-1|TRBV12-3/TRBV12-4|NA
CASSRTSGHEQFF
TGTGCCAGCAGCAGGACTAGCGGGCATGAGCAGTTCTTC
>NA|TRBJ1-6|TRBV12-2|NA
CASRLVLRTDSPLHF
TGTGCAAGTCGCTTAGTGCTTAGGACTGATTCACCCCTCCACTTT
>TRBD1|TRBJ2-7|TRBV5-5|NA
CASSRTGVNEQYF
TGTGCCAGCAGCCGGACAGGGGTAAACGAGCAGTACTTC
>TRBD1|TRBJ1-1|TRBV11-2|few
CASSLVATPGGTAFF
TGTGCCAGCAGCTTAGTGGCGACCCCAGGGGGAACAGCTTTCTTT
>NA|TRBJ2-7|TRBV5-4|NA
CASSPPGMAYEQYF
TGTGCCAGCAGCCCACCCGGGATGGCCTACGAGCAGTACTTC
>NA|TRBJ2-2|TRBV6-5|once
CASRGLNTGELFF
TGTGCCAGCAGGGGACTGAACACCGGGGAGCTGTTTTTT
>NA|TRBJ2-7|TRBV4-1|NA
CASSHQSKRVYEQYF
TGCGCCAGCAGCCATCAATCGAAGCGGGTGTACGAGCAGTACTTC
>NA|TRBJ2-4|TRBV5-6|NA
CASSLFQGGNIQYF
TGTGCCAGCAGCTTGTTCCAGGGAGGAAACATTCAGTACTTC
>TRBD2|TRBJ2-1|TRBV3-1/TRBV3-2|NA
CASSHPGEIAGGYNEQFF
TGTGCCAGCAGCCATCCGGGGGAAATAGCGGGAGGCTACAATGAGCAGTTCTTC
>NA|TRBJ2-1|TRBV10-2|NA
CATRPGLYNEQFF
TGCGCCACCCGACCGGGACTGTACAATGAGCAGTTCTTC
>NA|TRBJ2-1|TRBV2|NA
CASSERERCYNEQFF
TGTGCCAGCAGTGAAAGGGAGCGTTGCTACAATGAGCAGTTCTTC
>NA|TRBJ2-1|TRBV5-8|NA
CASSLSTGTGEQFF
TGTGCCAGCAGCCTTTCGACAGGCACGGGTGAGCAGTTCTTC
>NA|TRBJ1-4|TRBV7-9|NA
CASSRSDIVEKLFF
TGTGCCAGCAGCCGATCGGACATAGTGGAGAAACTGTTTTTT
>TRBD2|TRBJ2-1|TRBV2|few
CASSEIASGRFF
TGTGCCAGCAGTGAAATAGCTAGCGGGCGGTTCTTC
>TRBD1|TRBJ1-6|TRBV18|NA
CASSPQGQVGSPLHF
TGTGCCAGCTCACCCCAGGGACAGGTTGGTTCACCCCTCCACTTT
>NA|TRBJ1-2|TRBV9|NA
CASSVGGNYGYTF
TGTGCCAGCAGCGTAGGAGGGAACTATGGCTACACCTTC
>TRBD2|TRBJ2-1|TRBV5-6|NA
CASSLGPGLAWNEQFF
TGTGCCAGCAGCTTGGGCCCGGGACTAGCTTGGAATGAGCAGTTCTTC
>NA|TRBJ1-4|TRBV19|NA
CASSRGDEKLFF
TGTGCCAGTAGCCGGGGTGATGAAAAACTGTTTTTT
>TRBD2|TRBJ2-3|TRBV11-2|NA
CASSLAGGPTDTQYF
TGTGCCAGCAGCTTAGCGGGAGGGCCCACAGATACGCAGTATTTT
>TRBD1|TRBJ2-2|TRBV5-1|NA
CASSLGGQNTGELFF
TGCGCCAGCAGCCTAGGGGGCCAGAACACCGGGGAGCTGTTTTTT
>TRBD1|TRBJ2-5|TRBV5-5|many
CASSLAPGTGGGQETQYF
TGTGCCAGCAGCTTGGCTCCCGGGACAGGAGGAGGTCAAGAGACCCAGTACTTC
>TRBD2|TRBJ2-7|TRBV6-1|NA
CASSESGRPPYEQYF
TGTGCCAGCAGTGAAAGCGGGAGACCACCTTACGAGCAGTACTTC
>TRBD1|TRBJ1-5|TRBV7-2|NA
CASSLGQGYQPQHF
TGTGCCAGCAGCTTGGGACAGGGCTATCAGCCCCAGCATTTT
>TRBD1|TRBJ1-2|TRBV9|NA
CASSVSDRVANYGYTF
TGTGCCAGCAGCGTATCGGACAGGGTTGCTAACTATGGCTACACCTTC
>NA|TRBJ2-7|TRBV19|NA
CASSAGLSYEQYF
TGTGCCAGTAGTGCAGGACTTTCCTACGAGCAGTACTTC